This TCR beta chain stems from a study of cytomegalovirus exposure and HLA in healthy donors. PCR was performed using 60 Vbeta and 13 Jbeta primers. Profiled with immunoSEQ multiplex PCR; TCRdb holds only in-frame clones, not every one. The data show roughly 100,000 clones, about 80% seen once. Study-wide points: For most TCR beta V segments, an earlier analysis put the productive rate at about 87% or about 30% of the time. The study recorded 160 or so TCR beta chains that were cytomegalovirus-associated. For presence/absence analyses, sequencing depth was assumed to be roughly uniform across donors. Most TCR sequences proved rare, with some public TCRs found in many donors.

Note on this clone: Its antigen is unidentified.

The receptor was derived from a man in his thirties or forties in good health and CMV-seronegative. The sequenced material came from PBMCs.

CDR3 residues: CASSPWEAGELFF. CDR3 sequence (DNA): TGCGCCAGCAGCCCGTGGGAGGCCGGGGAGCTGTTTTTT. J is TRBJ2-2 and V is TRBV4-1; D is perhaps TRBD2 (6 bases). This CDR3 has 13 amino acids. Germline loops: CDR1 MGHRA, CDR2 YSYEKL. V dropped 4 bases and J dropped 6 bases, with 9 bases sitting between them.